This T cell receptor beta chain was obtained from a study of cytomegalovirus exposure and HLA in healthy donors. Study-wide results and caveats: The study found most TCR sequences rare, yet found some public TCRs in many donors. Reports indicated that the classifier achieved high specificity and sensitivity in diagnosing cytomegalovirus status.

V lost 6 bases and J lost 4, with 16 bases in between. The V gene's germline CDR1 is MDHEN and CDR2 SYDVKM. The CDR3 runs 15 residues. Here immunoSEQ multiplex PCR was the method, and the copy in TCRdb shows in-frame clones only, minus some. This table has roughly 150,000 clones, roughly 89% appearing once. As concerns this clone: Its cognate antigen is unknown.

Sequencing was performed on PBMCs. V is TRBV28 and J is TRBJ2-1; weak D call: TRBD1 (6 bases). The clonotype comes from a woman younger than 30 in good health and CMV-seropositive. CDR3 DNA sequence: TGTGCCAGCAGCACACCCCGGGACATATACAATGAGCAGTTCTTC. This gives the protein CASSTPRDIYNEQFF.